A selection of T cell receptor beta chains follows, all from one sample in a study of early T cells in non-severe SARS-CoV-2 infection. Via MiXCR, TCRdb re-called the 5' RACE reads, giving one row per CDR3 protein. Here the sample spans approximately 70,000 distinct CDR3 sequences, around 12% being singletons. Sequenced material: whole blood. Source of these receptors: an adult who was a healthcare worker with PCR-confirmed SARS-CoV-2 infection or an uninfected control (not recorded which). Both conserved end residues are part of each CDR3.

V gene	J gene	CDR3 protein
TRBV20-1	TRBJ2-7	CSASLAREQYF
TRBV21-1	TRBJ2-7	CASRRPGTESSYEQYF
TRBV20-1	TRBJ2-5	CSARLSLYQETQYF
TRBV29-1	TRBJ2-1	CSAAPSGSAGDEQFF
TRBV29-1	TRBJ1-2	CSVDPPINGYTF
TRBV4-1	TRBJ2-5	CASSQESAGAETQYF
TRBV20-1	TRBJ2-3	CSARDRPSGGWSRDTQYF
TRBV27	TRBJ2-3	CASSLLRVPDTQYF
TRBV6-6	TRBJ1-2	CASSRVGVQLYGYSF
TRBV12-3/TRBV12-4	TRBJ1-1	CASSPSGQAFF
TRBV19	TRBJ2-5	CASSLGQEETQYF
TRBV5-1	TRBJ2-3	CASSSLPVLAGATDTQYF
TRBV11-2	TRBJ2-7	CASSLDLRDLEQYF
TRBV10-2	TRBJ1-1	CATGQLNTEAFF
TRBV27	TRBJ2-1	CASSLALGSGYWDEQFF
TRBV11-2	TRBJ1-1	CASSITENTEAFF
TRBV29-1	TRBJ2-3	CSADGVSSTDTQYF
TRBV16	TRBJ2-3	CASSQSSGVTQYF
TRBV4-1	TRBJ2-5	CASSQDVRDGQETQYF
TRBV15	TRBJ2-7	CATTRRQGYEQYF
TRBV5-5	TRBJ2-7	CASSSWTEAYEQYF